This entry lists 16 T cell receptor beta chains sequenced from one sample in a study of control samples from healthy donors and cancer patients. Only in-frame clones appear in the TCRdb table, and some are missing; sequencing was by immunoSEQ multiplex PCR. The table lists fewer than 80,000 clones, nearly 90% of them singletons. The sample taken for sequencing was PBMCs. The receptor source for this set is a man aged 60-69 years with colorectal cancer.

The chain has TRBV29-1 and TRBJ1-5; possibly TRBD1 for D (5 bases). Germline V gene lookup returns CDR1 SQVTM and CDR2 ANQGSEA. The CDR3 spans 14 residues. Trimming took off 5 bases at V and 4 bases at J, with 15 bases between the two ends. The CDR3 reads CSVIDSSLNQPQHF. The CDR3, as DNA: TGCAGCGTTATCGACAGCTCACTTAATCAGCCCCAGCATTTT.

This chain joins TRBV27 and TRBJ1-1; no firm D call. V was shortened by 2 bases and J by 1 base, with 5 bases between the two germline ends. Germline V gene data show CDR1 as MNHEY and CDR2 as SMNVEV (reference sequence). The CDR3 has 13 amino acids. The CDR3 coding sequence is TGTGCCAGCAGTTTAAAGGGGAACACTGAAGCTTTCTTT. This encodes CASSLKGNTEAFF.

This chain uses TRBV7-9 with TRBJ2-5; D is undetermined. With 5 bases removed from V and 5 bases from J, the gap between germline ends came to 12 bases. CDR1 and CDR2 (germline): SEHNR, FQNEAQ (reference sequence). The CDR3 runs 13 residues. In DNA form, the CDR3 reads TGTGCCAGCAGCCTCGACGGCGCGGAGACCCAGTACTTC. It encodes CASSLDGAETQYF.

V and J are TRBV6-6 and TRBJ1-5; perhaps TRBD1 as D (5 bases). Trimming removed 7 bases at V and 1 base at J, with 14 bases between. This CDR3 contains 15 residues. Germline CDR1 MNHNY, CDR2 SVGAGI (reference sequence). The CDR3 nucleotides are TGTGCCAGCAATCAAATTGGGGGGAGCAATCAGCCCCAGCATTTT. It yields the protein CASNQIGGSNQPQHF.

The chain joins TRBV19 to TRBJ1-1; D is unresolved. Germline V gives CDR1 LNHDA, CDR2 SQIVND (reference sequence). Trimming took off 5 bases at V and 4 bases at J, with 20 bases between the two ends. The CDR3 sequence is 16 residues long. The CDR3 nucleotides are TGTGCCAGTAGTTCTCGGACGGGCCGGAGGGTCACTGAAGCTTTCTTT. Its protein product is CASSSRTGRRVTEAFF.

The chain uses TRBV19 and TRBJ2-1; 14 nucleotides agree with TRBD2. The CDR3 totals 16 residues. Germline CDR1 reads LNHDA; CDR2 reads SQIVND (reference sequence). V lost 2 bases, J lost 6 bases, and 3 bases stayed unmatched. The CDR3, as DNA: TGTGCCAGTAGTATAAGGACTAGCGGGGGGAGCAATGAGCAGTTCTTC. Protein sequence: CASSIRTSGGSNEQFF.

The V gene is TRBV5-8, the J gene TRBJ1-6; 7 nucleotides agree with TRBD1. This CDR3 is 14 amino acids long. The V and J ends lost 2 bases and 7 bases, in that order; junction bases with no gene match: 3. Germline V lookup: CDR1 SGHTS, CDR2 YDEGEE. This chain's CDR3 is CASSFSRGNSPLHF. In nucleotides, the CDR3 is TGTGCCAGCAGCTTTAGCAGGGGGAATTCACCCCTCCACTTT.

CDR3 residues: CASSPVTQETQYF. CDR3 DNA sequence: TGTGCCAGCAGCCCCGTGACACAAGAGACCCAGTACTTC. The V gene is TRBV14, the J gene TRBJ2-5; D not resolved. The CDR3 length is 13 residues. Germline loops: CDR1 SGHDN, CDR2 FVKESK. The V end was cut by 4 bases, the J end by 2 bases, with 8 bases between.

This chain connects TRBV5-5 to TRBJ1-3; no clear D gene. The germline CDR1 and CDR2 sequences are SGHKS and YYEKEE (reference sequence). CDR3 length equals 14 residues. Trimming left V 1 base short and J 0 bases short, with 5 bases between. In nucleotides, the CDR3 is TGTGCCAGCAGCTTGCAAGGCTCTGGAAACACCATATATTTT. Residues: CASSLQGSGNTIYF.

The gene calls are TRBV2 and TRBJ1-4, with 7 positions matching TRBD1. The germline V gene encodes CDR1 SNHLY and CDR2 FYNNEI. This CDR3 is built from 13 residues. V lost 11 bases and J lost 3; bases outside the gene matches: 6. CDR3 in amino acids: CAGWTGPNEKLFF. CDR3 nucleotide sequence: TGTGCCGGATGGACAGGACCTAATGAAAAACTGTTTTTT.

The chain employs TRBV9 and TRBJ1-3; D might be TRBD1 (6 bases). CDR1 is SGDLS, CDR2 YYNGEE, per germline. This CDR3 is built from 15 residues. V was clipped by 4 bases and J by 6 bases, with 17 bases between them. The CDR3 DNA follows: TGTGCCAGCAGCCGAGGGGGACATCAGGAAAACACCATATATTTT. Translation: CASSRGGHQENTIYF.

By its share, this clone is medium-sized. This chain joins TRBV7-2 and TRBJ1-2, with D possibly being TRBD1 (6 bases). There are 13 residues in the CDR3. V was cut by 2 bases and J by 8 bases, with 12 bases left in between. Germline V lookup: CDR1 SGHTA, CDR2 FQGNSA. CDR3 sequence (DNA): TGTGCCAGCAGCTTAAGACAGGCATGGGGCTACACCTTC. Translated, it gives CASSLRQAWGYTF.

The chain links TRBV15 to TRBJ2-7; D remains unclear. This CDR3 is built from 14 residues. The germline CDR1 and CDR2 sequences are LNHNV and YYDKDF (reference sequence). The germline V and J ends were trimmed by 4 bases and 4 bases, with 14 bases remaining between them. For the CDR3, the DNA is TGTGCCACCAGCAAGGCCCTGACTGAGTACGAGCAGTACTTC. It specifies CATSKALTEYEQYF.

The V call is TRBV5-6, the J call TRBJ2-3; the D call may be TRBD1 or TRBD2 (5 bases each). V was shortened by 1 base and J by 4 bases, with 13 bases between the two germline ends. The CDR3 is 15 amino acids. CDR1 and CDR2 (germline): SGHDT, YYEEEE. This CDR3 is CASSLLGGRADTQYF. The CDR3 DNA follows: TGTGCCAGCAGCTTGCTTGGGGGTAGGGCAGATACGCAGTATTTT.

The genes are TRBV5-6 and TRBJ2-3; D might be TRBD1 or TRBD2, each matching 7 bases. The CDR3 loop spans 15 amino acids. V was trimmed by 0 bases and J by 5 bases, leaving 13 bases between them. The germline CDR1 and CDR2 sequences are SGHDT and YYEEEE. CDR3 sequence reads: CASSLGQGEGDTQYF. CDR3 nucleotides: TGTGCCAGCAGCTTGGGGCAGGGGGAGGGAGATACGCAGTATTTT.

The table lists this clone with a few counts. The CDR3 coding sequence is TGTGCCAGCAGTCCCCAGACAGGGGTTGGAGCTGAAGCTTTCTTT. It codes for CASSPQTGVGAEAFF. The chain employs TRBV27 and TRBJ1-1; TRBD1 matches 8 bases. Germline V gives CDR1 MNHEY, CDR2 SMNVEV (reference sequence). Trimming removed 5 bases from V and 6 bases from J; junction bases left unmatched: 11. There are 15 residues in the CDR3.